The T cell receptor (beta chain) under discussion was sequenced for a study of T cells after yellow fever vaccination. General study points: In FACS-sorted repertoires, abundant clonotypes from the bulk population could appear as contaminants. Clones that expanded after primary vaccination mostly reappeared after the booster (roughly 97% CD4, 88% CD8).

TCRdb independently ran MiXCR on the 5' RACE reads; one entry per CDR3 protein. The table shows 110,000 to 150,000 distinct CDR3 sequences, with under 8% occurring only once. This clonotype was seen repeatedly, ten times or more. Its antigen remains unidentified. V lost 7 bases to trimming and J lost 1 base, with 17 bases between them. This CDR3 spans 16 amino acids. CDR1 MNHEY and CDR2 SVGEGT come from the germline V gene. The input for sequencing was CD4+ T cells sorted from PBMCs, taken 10 days after the yellow fever booster vaccination. The V gene is TRBV6-2 or TRBV6-3, the J gene TRBJ1-5, with D maybe TRBD1 (5 bases). The TCR comes from a man aged 25-45 years who received the YFV17D yellow fever vaccine. This CDR3 reads CASINANPGSNQPQHF. CDR3 DNA sequence: TGTGCCAGCATCAATGCCAATCCAGGGAGCAATCAGCCCCAGCATTTT.